Below, 22 T cell receptor beta chains from the same sample are listed, as sequenced in a study of CD8 T cells in ankylosing spondylitis. Study outcomes and limitations: Ankylosing spondylitis blood seemed to carry a telltale TCR beta motif made of seven or eight highly homologous variants.

TCRdb re-called the 5' RACE reads through MiXCR, storing one row per CDR3 protein. This table has 700,000 to 850,000 distinct CDR3 sequences, about 12% appearing once. The antigens these receptors bind are not known. Sequencing input: blood, either unsorted or a sorted T cell fraction (not recorded which). The receptors were gathered from a male donor with ankylosing spondylitis.

This rearrangement joins TRBV7-2 to TRBJ1-4; D unclear. V lost 2 bases, J lost 6 bases, and 13 bases lay in between. The germline V gene encodes CDR1 SGHTA and CDR2 FQGNSA. This CDR3 is built from 15 residues. CDR3 loop: CASSLNYGVYEKLFF. The DNA for the CDR3 is TGTGCCAGCAGCTTAAACTACGGGGTGTATGAAAAACTGTTTTTT.

This chain joins TRBV5-1 and TRBJ1-1; 7 nucleotides match TRBD1. The V gene's germline CDR1 is SGHRS and CDR2 YFSETQ. Unmatched junction bases numbered 9, after V lost 0 bases and J lost 4 bases. The CDR3 runs 16 residues. The CDR3: CASSLGQGLVGTEAFF. CDR3 coding DNA: TGCGCCAGCAGCTTGGGACAGGGATTAGTGGGCACTGAAGCTTTCTTT.

This clonotype was seen at least ten times. The rearrangement links TRBV6-5 to TRBJ1-2; D might be TRBD1 (6 bases). V lost 2 bases, J lost 1 base, and 11 bases lay in between. The germline gives CDR1 MNHEY, CDR2 SVGAGI. The CDR3 covers 15 residues. The CDR3 here is CASSYLGTFNYGYTF. The CDR3 DNA follows: TGTGCCAGCAGTTACCTGGGGACATTTAACTATGGCTACACCTTC.

This clonotype was counted a few times. The chain uses TRBV20-1 and TRBJ2-2, with D perhaps matching TRBD2 (5 bases). Germline lookup yields CDR1 DFQATT and CDR2 SNEGSKA (reference sequence). The V gene lost 0 bases and the J gene lost 2 bases, with 13 bases spanning the gap. The CDR3 totals 16 residues. CDR3 amino acids: CSARDGRSGNTGELFF. The CDR3 DNA reads TGCAGTGCTAGAGATGGTAGGAGCGGAAACACCGGGGAGCTGTTTTTT.

In its sample, this clonotype was seen a few times. A read error may produce the germline difference seen at one junction end. The CDR3 region is CAISESAGSIQPQHF. CDR3 DNA sequence: TGTGCCATCAGTGAGTCGGCAGGAAGCATTCAGCCCCAGCATTTT. The gene calls are TRBV10-3 and TRBJ1-5; D is ambiguous. Per the germline V gene, CDR1 is ENHRY and CDR2 is SYGVKD. CDR3 size: 15 residues.

As DNA, the CDR3 is TGTGCCACCAGTGAGACAGGAGGACGGCTCCAAGAGACCCAGTACTTC. Translation: CATSETGGRLQETQYF. The V gene is TRBV24-1, the J gene TRBJ2-5, with TRBD1 as a possible D gene (6 bases). Per the germline V gene, CDR1 is KGHDR and CDR2 is SFDVKD. Trimming shortened V by 4 bases and J by 1 base, and 15 bases separated the two germline ends. The CDR3 extends over 16 amino acids.

V usage is TRBV18 and J usage is TRBJ2-7; 8 bases are a match to TRBD1. CDR1 is KGHSH, CDR2 LQKENI, per germline. CDR3 length equals 15 residues. J lost 3 bases, V lost 3 bases, and 7 bases had no gene match. CDR3 DNA: TGTGCCAGCTCACCCCCGGCCGGACAGGGCTACGAGCAGTACTTC. Its protein product is CASSPPAGQGYEQYF. The variable domain in full, with the rest retrieved from reference TRBV18 and TRBJ2-7, is NAGVMQNPRHLVRRRGQEARLRCSPMKGHSHVYWYRQLPEEGLKFMVYLQKENIIDESGMPKERFSAEFPKEGPSILRIQQVVRGDSAAYFCASSPPAGQGYEQYFGPGTRLTVT.

The chain uses TRBV5-6 and TRBJ1-6; D not certain. The ends were cut back, 0 bases at V and 14 bases at J, with 18 bases in the middle. CDR1 and CDR2 (germline): SGHDT, YYEEEE. CDR3 length: 15 residues. This chain's CDR3 is CASSLAGRSVQALHF. As DNA, the CDR3 is TGTGCCAGCAGCTTGGCGGGCAGATCAGTTCAGGCCCTCCACTTT.

This clonotype appeared a few times. The chain employs TRBV5-1 and TRBJ1-2, with TRBD1 as a possible D gene (6 bases). Germline CDR1 and CDR2: SGHRS and YFSETQ. V was cut by 4 bases and J by 0 bases, with 13 bases left in between. The CDR3 has 15 residues. This CDR3 is CASSLPDRPNYGYTF. CDR3 DNA: TGCGCCAGCAGCCTCCCGGACAGACCTAACTATGGCTACACCTTC. Drawing the rest from reference TRBV5-1 and TRBJ1-2, the complete variable domain is KAGVTQTPRYLIKTRGQQVTLSCSPISGHRSVSWYQQTPGQGLQFLFEYFSETQRNKGNFPGRFSGRQFSNSRSEMNVSTLELGDSALYLCASSLPDRPNYGYTFGSGTRLTVV.

This chain connects TRBV7-2 to TRBJ1-2; 7 bases fit TRBD1. The CDR3 is 15 residues long. Germline-derived CDR1 and CDR2 are SGHTA and FQGNSA. With V trimmed by 3 bases and J by 8 bases, 12 bases remained unmatched. The CDR3 region is CASSLAGQGVLGYTF. The CDR3 DNA is TGTGCCAGCAGCTTGGCAGGGCAGGGGGTTTTGGGCTACACCTTC.

The V gene is TRBV28, the J gene TRBJ2-7, with D possibly matching TRBD2 (7 bases). This CDR3 spans 16 amino acids. V gave up 2 bases and J gave up 3 bases, with 17 bases separating them. Germline V CDR1 and CDR2: MDHEN, SYDVKM. Written as DNA, the CDR3 is TGTGCCAGCAGTTTAGGGGGGGCAGGGACCCACTACGAGCAGTACTTC. It codes for CASSLGGAGTHYEQYF.

The sample holds a few counts of this clonotype. The rearrangement links TRBV20-1 to TRBJ2-3; 7 positions agree with TRBD1. From germline, CDR1 is DFQATT and CDR2 SNEGSKA (reference sequence). The V segment lost 5 bases and the J segment 2 bases; nucleotides outside the gene matches: 13. The CDR3 is 16 amino acids. CDR3 bases: TGCAGTGCTTCCCAGTTCGGGACAGCAGTCACAGATACGCAGTATTTT. This translates into CSASQFGTAVTDTQYF.

This clonotype has ten or more counts. The J gene is TRBJ2-1, the V gene TRBV20-1; tentatively, D is TRBD2 (6 bases). Germline V CDR1 and CDR2: DFQATT, SNEGSKA (reference sequence). The V end was cut by 0 bases, the J end by 1 base, with 10 bases between. CDR3 length equals 15 residues. The CDR3 DNA follows: TGCAGTGCTAGAGATCCTAGCGCATCCTACAATGAGCAGTTCTTC. This translates into CSARDPSASYNEQFF.

The CDR3 coding sequence is TGTGCCAGCAGTTTTCGAGGGATGGCCGGGGACAGCAATCAGCCCCAGCATTTT. It translates to CASSFRGMAGDSNQPQHF. V usage is TRBV28 and J usage is TRBJ1-5, with TRBD1 as a possible D gene (5 bases). The CDR3 consists of 18 residues. Germline CDR1 is MDHEN and CDR2 is SYDVKM. V was cut by 3 bases and J by 1 base, with 19 bases left in between.

The J gene is TRBJ1-1, the V gene TRBV29-1; D is undetermined. V lost 5 bases and J 0 bases, leaving 7 bases between the germline ends. The CDR3 totals 12 residues. Germline V gene lookup returns CDR1 SQVTM and CDR2 ANQGSEA. CDR3 in DNA: TGCAGCGTTCTGGGATTGAACACTGAAGCTTTCTTT. Protein: CSVLGLNTEAFF.

This clonotype was counted ten times or more. The chain uses TRBV20-1 and TRBJ2-1; tentative D call: TRBD2 (6 bases). Germline V lookup: CDR1 DFQATT, CDR2 SNEGSKA (reference sequence). The V end was cut by 0 bases, the J end by 0 bases, with 9 bases between. The CDR3 is made up of 15 amino acids. The CDR3 DNA is TGCAGTGCTAGAGAAGCGGGCCTCTCCTACAATGAGCAGTTCTTC. It translates to CSAREAGLSYNEQFF.

The rearrangement joins TRBV28 to TRBJ2-3, with D perhaps matching TRBD1 (6 bases). This CDR3 has 14 residues. V was clipped by 4 bases and J by 3 bases, with 11 bases between them. The V gene's germline CDR1 is MDHEN and CDR2 SYDVKM. CDR3 in DNA: TGTGCCAGCAGTTCCGGACAGAAGACAGATACGCAGTATTTT. Its translation is CASSSGQKTDTQYF. Full variable domain (rest looked up from reference TRBV28 and TRBJ2-3): DVKVTQSSRYLVKRTGEKVFLECVQDMDHENMFWYRQDPGLGLRLIYFSYDVKMKEKGDIPEGYSVSREKKERFSLILESASTNQTSMYLCASSSGQKTDTQYFGPGTRLTVL.

This clonotype was counted a few times. The chain carries TRBV6-2 or TRBV6-3 and TRBJ1-1; 7 nucleotides line up with TRBD1. Germline values: CDR1 MNHEY, CDR2 SVGEGT. With V trimmed by 5 bases and J by 3 bases, 6 bases remained unmatched. This CDR3 has 14 amino acids. The DNA for the CDR3 is TGTGCCAGCAGTGTGACAGGGAGCGACACTGAAGCTTTCTTT. As protein: CASSVTGSDTEAFF.

This clonotype was observed a few times. The rearrangement joins TRBV12-3 or TRBV12-4 to TRBJ2-5, with D possibly being TRBD2 (5 bases). V lost 3 bases to trimming and J lost 6 bases, with 11 bases between them. The CDR3 sequence is 13 residues long. Here the CDR3 DNA reads TGTGCCAGCAGTTTGGAGGAAGGGAAGACCCAGTACTTC. This sequence encodes CASSLEEGKTQYF.

In its sample, this clonotype was seen a few times. CDR3 in DNA: TGTGCCAGCAGTTCCGCTCTGGGGTTTGGGACAGGGAGAGAAGAGCAGTACTTC. Its translation is CASSSALGFGTGREEQYF. This rearrangement joins TRBV6-5 to TRBJ2-7; 9 bases map to TRBD1. Unmatched junction bases numbered 20, after V lost 4 bases and J lost 7 bases. Germline V gene lookup returns CDR1 MNHEY and CDR2 SVGAGI. This CDR3 is 18 amino acids long.

This sequence joins TRBV28 and TRBJ2-1; no clear D. This CDR3 is built from 13 residues. The ends were cut back, 6 bases at V and 6 bases at J, with 12 bases in the middle. Germline V lookup: CDR1 MDHEN, CDR2 SYDVKM. The CDR3 DNA reads as TGTGCCAGCAGGTCCCGGCGTGGCAATGAGCAGTTCTTC. It codes for CASRSRRGNEQFF.

This clonotype came up many times. The chain has TRBV20-1 and TRBJ2-3, with D maybe TRBD1 (5 bases). Germline V lookup: CDR1 DFQATT, CDR2 SNEGSKA (reference sequence). The CDR3 is 13 amino acids. V dropped 5 bases and J dropped 2 bases, with 11 bases sitting between them. The CDR3 coding sequence is TGCAGTGCTCTCGACAGACTCACAGATACGCAGTATTTT. Protein sequence: CSALDRLTDTQYF.